The 23 T cell receptor beta chains in this list originate from one sample, sequenced in a study of graft-versus-host responses after intestinal transplantation. Here immunoSEQ multiplex PCR was the method, and the copy in TCRdb shows in-frame clones only, minus some. The sample consists of about 86,000 clones, less than 90% of them appearing once. Their antigen targets remain unknown. Sequenced material: unstimulated CD4+ T cells sorted from spleen or lymph node cells, taken before transplant. The source is a human donor who was the organ donor for an intestinal transplant.

The chain recombines TRBV4-3 with TRBJ2-6, with TRBD1 as a possible D gene (5 bases). V was cut by 0 bases and J by 4 bases, with 16 bases left in between. Germline V gives CDR1 LGHNA, CDR2 YSLEER. There are 18 residues in the CDR3. CDR3 nucleotide sequence: TGCGCCAGCAGCCAAGAGGGGCCCATCCAGTCAGGGGCCAACGTCCTGACTTTC. The encoded protein is CASSQEGPIQSGANVLTF.

The chain recombines TRBV4-1 with TRBJ2-3; 8 bases are shared with TRBD2. Trimming cost V 0 bases and J 4 bases; bases outside gene matches: 9. Germline V gives CDR1 MGHRA, CDR2 YSYEKL. The CDR3 spans 17 residues. CDR3 in amino acids: CASSQDGGRGEADTQYF. The CDR3 nucleotides are TGCGCCAGCAGCCAAGATGGAGGGCGGGGGGAAGCAGATACGCAGTATTTT.

This CDR3 is CSPGRGGEQFF. The CDR3 DNA follows: TGCAGTCCCGGACGAGGGGGTGAGCAGTTCTTC. The rearrangement links TRBV20-1 to TRBJ2-1, with a weak D call TRBD1 (6 bases). This CDR3 comprises 11 residues. V was pared by 8 bases and J by 9 bases, with 14 bases between. Germline V gene lookup returns CDR1 DFQATT and CDR2 SNEGSKA (reference sequence).

The chain combines TRBV5-4 with TRBJ2-1; D unclear. Trimming removed 4 bases from V and 0 bases from J, with 11 bases in between. The CDR3 contains 15 residues. Germline CDR1 reads SGHNT; CDR2 reads YYREEE (reference sequence). The CDR3 DNA reads TGTGCCAGCAGCCCGACTCCCAGCTCCTACAATGAGCAGTTCTTC. Translating it yields CASSPTPSSYNEQFF.

This chain uses TRBV6-1 with TRBJ1-1; TRBD1 matches at 8 bases. Germline values: CDR1 MNHNS, CDR2 SASEGT. Germline trimming cut 11 bases from V and 5 bases from J; bases unmatched to any gene: 10. The CDR3 is 13 amino acids. CDR3 in DNA: TGTGCCTCATCCAGGGGGCAAAGGACTGAAGCTTTCTTT. It yields the protein CASSRGQRTEAFF.

V is TRBV1 and J is TRBJ2-7; the D call TRBD2 from the table was never checked on the DNA. TRBV1 is reported as a pseudogene. This CDR3 region has 14 residues. CDR3 in amino acids: CTSFRPPQAHEQYF. The CDR3 nucleotides read TGCACCAGCTTCCGTCCGCCTCAAGCCCACGAGCAGTACTTC.

The rearrangement links TRBV28 to TRBJ1-4; D might be TRBD1 (5 bases). Trimming removed 1 base at V and 4 bases at J, with 13 bases between. The CDR3 contains 16 residues. Germline CDR1 MDHEN, CDR2 SYDVKM. The CDR3 reads CASSLLGQGVNEKLFF. As DNA, the CDR3 is TGTGCCAGCAGTTTATTGGGGCAGGGCGTTAATGAAAAACTGTTTTTT. The full variable domain, rest sourced from reference TRBV28 and TRBJ1-4, is DVKVTQSSRYLVKRTGEKVFLECVQDMDHENMFWYRQDPGLGLRLIYFSYDVKMKEKGDIPEGYSVSREKKERFSLILESASTNQTSMYLCASSLLGQGVNEKLFFGSGTQLSVL.

The genes are TRBV19 and TRBJ2-7, with 12 bases lining up with TRBD1. CDR3 length equals 16 residues. The germline V gene has CDR1 LNHDA and CDR2 SQIVND (reference sequence). V dropped 4 bases and J dropped 6; count of bases not matched to a gene: 10. The CDR3 loop reads CASSTAGTGGSGEQYF. In nucleotides, the CDR3 is TGTGCCAGTAGTACCGCCGGGACAGGGGGCTCGGGCGAGCAGTACTTC. Full variable domain (rest looked up from reference TRBV19 and TRBJ2-7): DGGITQSPKYLFRKEGQNVTLSCEQNLNHDAMYWYRQDPGQGLRLIYYSQIVNDFQKGDIAEGYSVSREKKESFPLTVTSAQKNPTAFYLCASSTAGTGGSGEQYFGPGTRLTVT.

The chain employs TRBV7-2 and TRBJ2-5; TRBD2 might be the D (5 bases). The DNA end is a closer match to TRBJ2-7, so the J assignment may be wrong. This CDR3 region has 12 residues. Germline assignment: CDR1 SGHTA and CDR2 FQGNSA. This CDR3 is CASSPTSYEQYF. DNA for the CDR3: TGTGCCAGCAGCCCCACTAGCTACGAGCAGTACTTC.

The chain employs TRBV2 and TRBJ2-5; possible D gene TRBD1, 7 bases. V shed 6 bases and J shed 1 base, with 15 bases lying between them. Per germline, CDR1 SNHLY and CDR2 FYNNEI. There are 15 residues in the CDR3. As DNA, the CDR3 is TGTGCCAGCAGGCTGACAGGGAGGTTCCAAGAGACCCAGTACTTC. This translates into CASRLTGRFQETQYF. The full variable domain, its missing parts supplied by reference TRBV2 and TRBJ2-5, is EPEVTQTPSHQVTQMGQEVILRCVPISNHLYFYWYRQILGQKVEFLVSFYNNEISEKSEIFDDQFSVERPDGSNFTLKIRSTKLEDSAMYFCASRLTGRFQETQYFGPGTRLLVL.

The chain joins TRBV5-1 to TRBJ2-5, with 9 bases lining up with TRBD1. The trim removed 6 bases at V and 5 bases at J, leaving 8 bases unmatched. The CDR3 is made up of 14 amino acids. CDR1 and CDR2 from the germline V gene are SGHRS and YFSETQ. CDR3: CASTLTGGEETQYF. CDR3 DNA sequence: TGCGCCAGCACCCTTACAGGGGGCGAGGAGACCCAGTACTTC.

CDR3 residues: CASSFWRERGGELFF. In DNA, the CDR3 is TGTGCCAGCAGTTTTTGGCGGGAGCGCGGCGGGGAGCTGTTTTTT. The genes are TRBV28 and TRBJ2-2, with TRBD2 matching over 7 bases. Germline V CDR1 and CDR2: MDHEN, SYDVKM. The V and J ends lost 3 bases and 7 bases, in that order; junction bases with no gene match: 8. This CDR3 region has 15 residues.

The V gene is TRBV29-1, the J gene TRBJ2-2; 12 bases align to TRBD2. Trimming took 7 bases from V and 4 from J; bases not matched to a gene: 4. The germline V gene has CDR1 SQVTM and CDR2 ANQGSEA. The CDR3 covers 14 residues. CDR3 bases: TGCAGCGGACTAGCGGGAGTGGGCACCGGGGAGCTGTTTTTT. Its protein product is CSGLAGVGTGELFF.

V gene TRBV5-1 combines with J gene TRBJ2-7; D is uncertain. Trimming took off 0 bases at V and 0 bases at J, with 10 bases between the two ends. CDR3 length: 15 residues. Germline V gene data show CDR1 as SGHRS and CDR2 as YFSETQ. The CDR3 sequence is CASSLDWWSSYEQYF. The CDR3 region has the DNA TGCGCCAGCAGCTTGGACTGGTGGAGCTCCTACGAGCAGTACTTC. Together with reference TRBV5-1 and TRBJ2-7, the CDR3 gives the full variable domain: KAGVTQTPRYLIKTRGQQVTLSCSPISGHRSVSWYQQTPGQGLQFLFEYFSETQRNKGNFPGRFSGRQFSNSRSEMNVSTLELGDSALYLCASSLDWWSSYEQYFGPGTRLTVT.

The chain recombines TRBV7-2 with TRBJ2-7; perhaps TRBD1 as D (6 bases). This CDR3 is 16 amino acids long. The germline gives CDR1 SGHTA, CDR2 FQGNSA. V lost 1 base and J lost 0, with 13 bases in between. The CDR3 nucleotides are TGTGCCAGCAGCTTAGTGGACAGCTCCTACTCCTACGAGCAGTACTTC. Its protein is CASSLVDSSYSYEQYF.

The rearrangement links TRBV2 to TRBJ1-6; possible D gene TRBD1, 6 bases. CDR1 SNHLY and CDR2 FYNNEI come from the germline V gene. CDR3 length: 16 amino acids. Trimming took 6 bases from V and 2 from J, leaving 14 bases between them. DNA for the CDR3: TGTGCCAGCAGAGAACGAGGGGGTACCTATAATTCACCCCTCCACTTT. Protein: CASRERGGTYNSPLHF.

CDR3 sequence (DNA): TGTGCCAGCAGCGCACGGGACAGCTTGAACACTGAAGCTTTCTTT. Its protein is CASSARDSLNTEAFF. The V gene is TRBV7-9, the J gene TRBJ1-1, with 7 bases identical to TRBD1. This CDR3 is 15 amino acids long. Germline V CDR1 and CDR2: SEHNR, FQNEAQ (reference sequence). Trimming removed 5 bases from V and 0 bases from J; junction bases left unmatched: 6.

The rearrangement uses TRBV5-1 and TRBJ2-7; 8 nucleotides align to TRBD1. V lost 3 bases to trimming and J lost 4 bases; unmatched junction nucleotides: 6. Germline-derived CDR1 and CDR2 are SGHRS and YFSETQ. CDR3 length: 14 residues. CDR3 sequence (DNA): TGCGCCAGCAGCTCAGACAGGGGTTTATACGAGCAGTACTTC. Translation: CASSSDRGLYEQYF.

The chain has TRBV5-4 and TRBJ1-1; no reliable D call. This CDR3 contains 13 residues. Germline CDR1 reads SGHNT; CDR2 reads YYREEE (reference sequence). V lost 2 bases, J lost 4 bases, and 9 bases lay in between. The chain's CDR3 is CASSLGGPTEAFF. CDR3 DNA: TGTGCCAGCAGCTTAGGAGGGCCCACTGAAGCTTTCTTT.

This chain links TRBV2 with TRBJ1-4, with 9 nucleotides matching TRBD1. The CDR3 is 14 amino acids. Germline-derived CDR1 and CDR2 are SNHLY and FYNNEI. After removal of 5 bases from V and 8 bases from J, the junction contained 6 bases not matched to a gene. The CDR3 DNA follows: TGTGCCAGCAGTCTAGACAGGGGGGTAGAAAAACTGTTTTTT. Translation: CASSLDRGVEKLFF. The full variable domain, with the rest looked up from reference TRBV2 and TRBJ1-4, is EPEVTQTPSHQVTQMGQEVILRCVPISNHLYFYWYRQILGQKVEFLVSFYNNEISEKSEIFDDQFSVERPDGSNFTLKIRSTKLEDSAMYFCASSLDRGVEKLFFGSGTQLSVL.

V is TRBV18 and J is TRBJ1-2; 8 nucleotides match TRBD1. V shed 3 bases and J 4 bases; nucleotides not matched to a gene: 7. Germline V gives CDR1 KGHSH, CDR2 LQKENI. The CDR3 totals 15 residues. For the CDR3, the DNA is TGTGCCAGCTCACCCAATTCAGGGGGCGGCTATGGCTACACCTTC. It translates to CASSPNSGGGYGYTF.

The chain uses TRBV28 and TRBJ2-7, with TRBD1 identical over 10 bases. The CDR3 runs to 17 residues. Germline V gene sequence: CDR1 MDHEN, CDR2 SYDVKM. With 2 bases clipped from V and 0 bases from J, the junction kept 7 bases outside the gene matches. Written as DNA, the CDR3 is TGTGCCAGCAGTTTAGGTCCGGGACAGGGGAGCTCCTACGAGCAGTACTTC. Protein sequence: CASSLGPGQGSSYEQYF.

This chain joins TRBV6-8 and TRBJ1-6; D ambiguous. Trimming stripped 0 bases from V and 10 bases from J, with 13 bases between. This CDR3 has 15 residues. Per the germline V gene, CDR1 is MNHGY and CDR2 is SAAAGT. CDR3 nucleotides: TGTGCCAGCAGTTACTCGAGAGCTCGGGGATCACCCCTCCACTTT. Translating gives CASSYSRARGSPLHF.